What follows are 11 T cell receptor beta chains derived from one specimen sequenced in a study of shared clonotypes between healthy human individuals. Clones were read by immunoSEQ multiplex PCR, and TCRdb kept only the in-frame ones, dropping some. The sample has approximately 2.5 million clones; 80% to 95% are singletons. The source material was naive CD4+ T cells from PBMCs. Documented subset: CD45RA+ positively selected. These receptors were obtained from a man aged 18 to 29 in good health. Some clones in this sample may be carry-over from other donors' samples.

The rearrangement joins TRBV19 to TRBJ1-4; a weak D match, TRBD1 (5 bases). The CDR3 is 18 amino acids. Between the trimmed V and J ends, which lost 3 bases and 6 bases, there was a span of 23 bases. The germline gives CDR1 LNHDA, CDR2 SQIVND (reference sequence). The CDR3 loop is CASSIEGYIRISDEKLFF. CDR3 coding DNA: TGTGCCAGTAGTATCGAGGGGTATATACGGATATCGGATGAAAAACTGTTTTTT.

The chain combines TRBV7-3 with TRBJ2-1; a possible D gene is TRBD2 (5 bases). Trimming stripped 2 bases from V and 2 bases from J, with 10 bases between. This CDR3 is built from 15 residues. Germline V lookup: CDR1 SGHTA, CDR2 FQGTGA. The CDR3 DNA reads TGTGCCAGCAGCTTATCGCTAGCCACCTACAATGAGCAGTTCTTC. Protein sequence: CASSLSLATYNEQFF.

This chain connects TRBV30 to TRBJ2-5; no definite D call. The CDR3 extends over 13 amino acids. Germline V gene lookup returns CDR1 GTSNPN and CDR2 SVGIG (reference sequence). The germline V and J ends were trimmed by 1 base and 4 bases, with 10 bases remaining between them. The CDR3 region has the DNA TGTGCCTGGAGTGAGAAGAGTACAGAGACCCAGTACTTC. It translates to CAWSEKSTETQYF. Filled out from reference TRBV30 and TRBJ2-5, the complete variable domain reads SQTIHQWPATLVQPVGSPLSLECTVEGTSNPNLYWYRQAAGRGLQLLFYSVGIGQISSEVPQNLSASRPQDRQFILSSKKLLLSDSGFYLCAWSEKSTETQYFGPGTRLLVL.

In DNA form, the CDR3 reads TGTGCCAGCAGCTCCCAGACGACGGCCCCGGGAGCTTTCTTT. It codes for CASSSQTTAPGAFF. The genes are TRBV7-2 and TRBJ1-1, with D uncertain. This CDR3 is 14 amino acids long. Trimming took 4 bases from V and 10 from J, leaving 19 bases between them. Germline V gives CDR1 SGHTA, CDR2 FQGNSA.

This chain joins TRBV28 and TRBJ2-2, with D perhaps TRBD1 (6 bases). The V gene lost 1 base and the J gene lost 6 bases, with 18 bases spanning the gap. The CDR3 is 17 residues long. In germline, CDR1 is MDHEN, CDR2 SYDVKM. The chain's CDR3 is CASSLYGNRDRPGELFF. CDR3 nucleotides: TGTGCCAGCAGTTTATACGGTAACAGGGATCGGCCCGGGGAGCTGTTTTTT.

The rearrangement links TRBV5-1 to TRBJ2-5; D might be TRBD1 (5 bases). Germline V CDR1 and CDR2: SGHRS, YFSETQ. This CDR3 spans 16 amino acids. V was trimmed by 4 bases and J by 1 base, leaving 17 bases between them. This chain's CDR3 is CASSKTGYRGQETQYF. CDR3 nucleotide sequence: TGCGCCAGCAGCAAAACAGGCTACCGAGGCCAAGAGACCCAGTACTTC.

This clone was observed a few times. The chain carries TRBV11-2 and TRBJ1-2; D ambiguous. V lost 6 bases and J lost 4, with 15 bases in between. The CDR3 covers 14 residues. Germline lookup yields CDR1 SGHAT and CDR2 FQNNGV. The CDR3 nucleotides read TGTGCCAGCAGACCGACAAGCATTATCTATGGCTACACCTTC. Amino acids: CASRPTSIIYGYTF.

This clone was detected once. The chain is built from TRBV7-3 and TRBJ1-3; D remains unclear. The germline CDR1 and CDR2 sequences are SGHTA and FQGTGA. V shed 1 base and J shed 0 bases, with 10 bases lying between them. This CDR3 is built from 16 residues. CDR3 loop: CASSLMTGVSGNTIYF. CDR3 DNA: TGTGCCAGCAGCTTAATGACGGGAGTCTCTGGAAACACCATATATTTT.

J is TRBJ2-2 and V is TRBV21-1; the D segment call TRBD1 is taken from the table without a DNA check. TRBV21-1 is a pseudogene segment. CDR3 length equals 14 residues. Here the CDR3 reads CASVGHHPPGELFF. DNA of the CDR3: TGTGCCAGCGTCGGACACCACCCTCCCGGGGAGCTGTTTTTT.

V usage is TRBV9 and J usage is TRBJ2-4; TRBD1 matches 7 bases. The CDR3 has 16 residues. Germline V gene sequence: CDR1 SGDLS, CDR2 YYNGEE. The trim removed 4 bases at V and 0 bases at J, leaving 7 bases unmatched. The CDR3 protein is CASSPRQGIAKNIQYF. CDR3 nucleotide sequence: TGTGCCAGCAGCCCCCGACAGGGAATAGCCAAAAACATTCAGTACTTC.

V usage is TRBV6-6 and J usage is TRBJ1-1; 8 nucleotides agree with TRBD1. This CDR3 has 15 amino acids. Germline CDR1 MNHNY, CDR2 SVGAGI (reference sequence). J gave up 4 bases and V 5 bases, and 9 bases lay outside the gene matches. The CDR3 DNA reads TGTGCCAGCAGTCCTACAGACAGGGGAAGCACTGAAGCTTTCTTT. This codes for CASSPTDRGSTEAFF.